The 5 T cell receptor beta chains presented below share a single source sample, sequenced in a study of OX40 agonist ivuxolimab in advanced cancers. Repertoires were generated with immunoSEQ multiplex PCR, while TCRdb's copy carries only in-frame clones and drops some. In the table there are some 76,000 clones, 84% of which are singletons. The sequences come from CD4+ or CD8+ T cells sorted from blood, collected in a trial of the OX40 agonist ivuxolimab. These receptors all stem from an adult with an advanced solid tumor such as melanoma, head and neck, liver or kidney cancer.

The chain uses TRBV11-1 and TRBJ2-1; 7 bases fit TRBD1. The CDR3 sequence is 15 residues long. V shed 6 bases and J 3 bases; nucleotides not matched to a gene: 8. Germline V gene data show CDR1 as SGHAT and CDR2 as FQDESV (reference sequence). CDR3 DNA sequence: TGTGCCAGCAGAAAAGGGGACAGAGACTACAATGAGCAGTTCTTC. Residues: CASRKGDRDYNEQFF.

This sequence joins TRBV28 and TRBJ2-3; TRBD2 matches at 9 bases. This CDR3 region has 18 residues. The ends lost 4 bases at V and 4 bases at J; junction bases unmatched: 15. CDR1 is MDHEN and CDR2 is SYDVKM in the germline V gene. The CDR3 DNA reads TGTGCCAGCAGTTCCATGTCAGTGTTAGCGGGAGACCCAGATACGCAGTATTTT. Protein sequence: CASSSMSVLAGDPDTQYF.

The gene calls are TRBV2 and TRBJ1-5; perhaps TRBD1 as D (5 bases). This CDR3 is built from 14 residues. The germline gives CDR1 SNHLY, CDR2 FYNNEI. V gave up 1 base and J gave up 5 bases, with 9 bases separating them. CDR3 sequence reads: CASSEVTGDQPQHF. The CDR3 DNA is TGTGCCAGCAGTGAAGTAACGGGGGATCAGCCCCAGCATTTT.

This sequence joins TRBV10-3 and TRBJ2-7; the match to TRBD2 covers 7 bases. V gave up 4 bases and J gave up 5 bases; unmatched junction bases: 17. CDR1 is ENHRY, CDR2 SYGVKD, per germline. This CDR3 is built from 17 residues. The CDR3 DNA reads as TGTGCCATCAGTGGTTGGGGTAGCGGGCCGGAGGGAAACGAGCAGTACTTC. This sequence encodes CAISGWGSGPEGNEQYF.

This clone occurred a few times. V is TRBV27 and J is TRBJ1-2; 7 bases match TRBD1. The V and J ends lost 3 bases and 8 bases, in that order; junction bases with no gene match: 3. The CDR3 loop spans 12 amino acids. Looked up from germline, CDR1 is MNHEY and CDR2 is SMNVEV (reference sequence). The CDR3 here is CASSFSGQGYTF. In DNA form, the CDR3 reads TGTGCCAGCAGTTTCTCGGGACAGGGCTACACCTTC.